These 9 T cell receptor beta chains share one sample of origin, sequenced in a study of T cell responses to AZD1222 COVID-19 vaccine. TCRdb's table, derived via immunoSEQ multiplex PCR, lists solely in-frame clones and lacks some. Of about 81,000 clones in the sample, 91% were seen once. Sequenced here: peripheral blood, sampled 28 days after the second AZD1222 dose. The origin of the receptors is an adult who received the AZD1222 COVID-19 vaccine.

V usage is TRBV6-6 and J usage is TRBJ2-3; D gene ambiguous. This CDR3 has 11 amino acids. V was shortened by 2 bases and J by 7 bases, with 4 bases between the two germline ends. Looked up from germline, CDR1 is MNHNY and CDR2 is SVGAGI (reference sequence). The CDR3 sequence is CASSYTNTQYF. In DNA, the CDR3 is TGTGCCAGCAGTTACACCAATACGCAGTATTTT.

The V call is TRBV5-1, the J call TRBJ2-2; perhaps TRBD2 as D (5 bases). The CDR3 is 14 residues long. With 9 bases removed from V and 0 bases from J, the gap between germline ends came to 12 bases. Germline V gives CDR1 SGHRS, CDR2 YFSETQ. The CDR3, as DNA: TGCGCCACCTCTTGGGGAGCGAACACCGGGGAGCTGTTTTTT. This gives the protein CATSWGANTGELFF.

The genes are TRBV2 and TRBJ1-5; D perhaps matches TRBD1 (5 bases). Trimming pared 7 bases from V and 2 bases from J, leaving 12 bases between. The germline V gene encodes CDR1 SNHLY and CDR2 FYNNEI. The CDR3 is 14 amino acids. The CDR3 sequence: CASNEGPGNQPQHF. The CDR3, as DNA: TGTGCCAGCAACGAGGGGCCGGGCAATCAGCCCCAGCATTTT.

The V and J genes are TRBV30 and TRBJ1-5; 10 nucleotides line up with TRBD1. The germline V gene has CDR1 GTSNPN and CDR2 SVGIG (reference sequence). CDR3 length: 15 amino acids. V dropped 3 bases and J dropped 6; count of bases not matched to a gene: 8. CDR3 bases: TGTGCCTGGAGGGCGAGACAGGGGGCCTCTCAGCCCCAGCATTTT. Translating gives CAWRARQGASQPQHF.

This clone was counted a single time. This sequence joins TRBV4-1 and TRBJ1-1, with 8 bases aligning to TRBD1. The germline V gene has CDR1 MGHRA and CDR2 YSYEKL. The CDR3 consists of 16 residues. V gave up 3 bases and J gave up 5 bases; unmatched junction bases: 11. CDR3 DNA sequence: TGCGCCAGCAGCCATCGGGCAGGGGGCTTGGGAACTGAAGCTTTCTTT. Protein product: CASSHRAGGLGTEAFF.

The chain carries TRBV4-2 and TRBJ2-7; D unclear. Trimming removed 1 base from V and 1 base from J, with 5 bases in between. Germline CDR1 LGHNA, CDR2 YNFKEQ. This CDR3 spans 13 amino acids. In nucleotides, the CDR3 is TGTGCCAGCAGCCAAGTAGGTTCCTACGAGCAGTACTTC. Its translation: CASSQVGSYEQYF.

This clone has a handful of counts. The chain joins TRBV27 to TRBJ2-2, with a tentative D call TRBD2 (6 bases). This CDR3 has 16 amino acids. The germline V gene has CDR1 MNHEY and CDR2 SMNVEV (reference sequence). Trimming cost V 2 bases and J 7 bases, with 17 bases left between them. The CDR3 sequence is CASSLGVTGVRGELFF. In DNA form, the CDR3 reads TGTGCCAGCAGTTTAGGGGTTACGGGAGTACGCGGGGAGCTGTTTTTT.

This clone showed up just once. The J gene is TRBJ2-7, the V gene TRBV6-5, with D perhaps TRBD2 (5 bases). This CDR3 region has 12 residues. In germline, CDR1 is MNHEY, CDR2 SVGAGI. The V end was cut by 6 bases, the J end by 6 bases, with 12 bases between. The CDR3 DNA is TGTGCCAGCAGCCCCTCAGGACTCGAGCAGTACTTC. Its translation: CASSPSGLEQYF.

The genes are TRBV28 and TRBJ2-7; TRBD1 matches 11 bases. Looked up from germline, CDR1 is MDHEN and CDR2 is SYDVKM. The CDR3 runs 15 residues. After removal of 5 bases from V and 6 bases from J, the junction contained 9 bases not matched to a gene. Written as DNA, the CDR3 is TGTGCCAGCAGTCCCCCGGGACAGGGGGTTCGCGAGCAGTACTTC. This sequence encodes CASSPPGQGVREQYF.